The 20 T cell receptor beta chains reported below all come from one sample, sequenced in a study of vaccination and CD4 T cells after COVID-19. These receptors' antigens are unknown. Time point: late sampling 161 to 241 days after vaccination in a few convalescent patients. Regarding treatment: roughly 11-day PBMC culture with coronavirus spike peptide pools or control peptides (ViraFEST assay). Researchers used the Oncomine TCR Beta short-read assay to sequence DNA from cultured CD4+ T cells. TCRdb analysed the PCR reads with MiXCR anew, one entry per CDR3 protein. The repertoire has more than 20,000 distinct CDR3 sequences, around 42% of them found once; the top ten carry about 4.3%. Sequenced material: CD4+ T cells from blood, cultured in vitro, taken about 7 months after SARS-CoV-2 vaccination. The receptor source for this set is a human donor who had recovered from COVID-19.

The chain has TRBV28 and TRBJ2-7; D is unclear. The V end was cut by 4 bases, the J end by 2 bases, with 15 bases between. CDR1 and CDR2 (germline): MDHEN, SYDVKM. This CDR3 has 15 residues. CDR3 nucleotides: TGTGCCAGCAGTTCAAGTAACCCCACCCCCTACGAGCAGTACTTC. Its protein is CASSSSNPTPYEQYF.

This sequence joins TRBV2 and TRBJ2-7; 7 positions match TRBD1. Trimming at V came to 6 bases and at J to 5 bases, leaving 7 bases not matched to a gene. This CDR3 spans 13 amino acids. The germline V gene encodes CDR1 SNHLY and CDR2 FYNNEI. CDR3 DNA sequence: TGTGCCAGCAGCCGACAGGGTCAGGACGAGCAGTACTTC. Protein product: CASSRQGQDEQYF.

V is TRBV20-1 and J is TRBJ1-5; TRBD1 is a possible D gene (6 bases). Trimming left V 7 bases short and J 1 base short, with 14 bases between. Germline V CDR1 and CDR2: DFQATT, SNEGSKA (reference sequence). There are 14 residues in the CDR3. CDR3 loop: CSVIGGGSNQPQHF. CDR3 sequence (DNA): TGCAGTGTCATAGGGGGGGGGAGCAATCAGCCCCAGCATTTT.

The chain carries TRBV24-1 and TRBJ2-5, with 11 bases lining up with TRBD2. The V segment lost 0 bases and the J segment 4 bases; nucleotides outside the gene matches: 0. Germline-derived CDR1 and CDR2 are KGHDR and SFDVKD. CDR3 length: 15 residues. The DNA of the CDR3 is TGTGCCACCAGTGATTTGGGACTAGCGGGAGAGACCCAGTACTTC. As protein: CATSDLGLAGETQYF.

This clonotype was observed a single time. The chain is built from TRBV19 and TRBJ2-7; 8 bases align to TRBD1. J was trimmed by 5 bases and V by 5 bases; bases with no gene match: 5. CDR3 size: 13 residues. CDR1 is LNHDA and CDR2 is SQIVND in the germline V gene (reference sequence). The CDR3 spells CASSLAGGDEQYF. CDR3 nucleotides: TGTGCCAGTAGTCTGGCAGGGGGCGACGAGCAGTACTTC.

The chain is built from TRBV14 and TRBJ2-7; 9 bases map to TRBD1. V was clipped by 4 bases and J by 6 bases; unmatched bases: 7. The CDR3 runs 14 residues. CDR1 SGHDN and CDR2 FVKESK come from the germline V gene. The CDR3 nucleotides read TGTGCCAGCAGCCCTTGGACAGGGGTTCGCGAGCAGTACTTC. Translation: CASSPWTGVREQYF. Full variable domain (outside the CDR3, taken from reference TRBV14 and TRBJ2-7): EAGVTQFPSHSVIEKGQTVTLRCDPISGHDNLYWYRRVMGKEIKFLLHFVKESKQDESGMPNNRFLAERTGGTYSTLKVQPAELEDSGVYFCASSPWTGVREQYFGPGTRLTVT.

This clonotype has just one count. One junction end does not reproduce the germline sequence, and a read error may be involved. The gene calls are TRBV7-6 and TRBJ2-5; D remains unclear. This CDR3 has 12 residues. Germline V gene lookup returns CDR1 SGHVS and CDR2 FNYEAQ. For the CDR3, the DNA is TGTGCCTGCAGCTCCCACCAAGAGACCCAGTACTTC. Its translation is CACSSHQETQYF.

This clonotype was counted between two and nine times. The rearrangement uses TRBV27 and TRBJ2-7; 9 bases fit TRBD1. This CDR3 has 16 amino acids. J gave up 1 base and V 6 bases, and 10 bases lay outside the gene matches. Germline CDR1 and CDR2: MNHEY and SMNVEV (reference sequence). CDR3 DNA: TGTGCCAGCAGGGGACTTGGACAGGGGAAGTCCTACGAGCAGTACTTC. Its translation: CASRGLGQGKSYEQYF.

This chain connects TRBV20-1 to TRBJ2-2; D call uncertain. Germline CDR1 reads DFQATT; CDR2 reads SNEGSKA (reference sequence). The CDR3 runs to 12 residues. The V and J ends lost 2 bases and 6 bases respectively, with 7 bases between them. As DNA, the CDR3 is TGCAGTGCTAGAAGGGTGGCCGGGGAGCTGTTTTTT. Its protein is CSARRVAGELFF.

This sequence joins TRBV20-1 and TRBJ2-1; 10 bases agree with TRBD2. CDR1 and CDR2 (germline): DFQATT, SNEGSKA (reference sequence). V was clipped by 2 bases and J by 5 bases; unmatched bases: 3. The CDR3 loop spans 14 amino acids. CDR3 region: CSARTSGNHNEQFF. CDR3 in DNA: TGCAGTGCTAGAACTAGCGGGAATCACAATGAGCAGTTCTTC.

This clonotype is a singleton in its sample. The chain carries TRBV6-2 or TRBV6-3 and TRBJ2-5; 14 bases map to TRBD2. Germline CDR1 MNHEY, CDR2 SVGEGT. V shed 10 bases and J 4 bases; nucleotides not matched to a gene: 5. The CDR3 contains 14 residues. In DNA, the CDR3 is TGTGCCACAAGACTAGCGGGAGGGATAGAGACCCAGTACTTC. As protein: CATRLAGGIETQYF.

This clonotype was counted a few times. The chain links TRBV20-1 to TRBJ1-6, with a possible D match to TRBD1 (6 bases). V was shortened by 3 bases and J by 0 bases, with 15 bases between the two germline ends. The CDR3 contains 17 residues. Germline CDR1 reads DFQATT; CDR2 reads SNEGSKA (reference sequence). The CDR3 is CSARAGQRSSYNSPLHF. The CDR3 coding sequence is TGCAGTGCTAGGGCCGGACAGAGAAGCTCCTATAATTCACCCCTCCACTTT.

The V call is TRBV7-8, the J call TRBJ2-7; TRBD2 is a possible D gene (5 bases). Germline V gene sequence: CDR1 SGHVS, CDR2 FQNEAQ. This CDR3 has 12 amino acids. V was trimmed by 5 bases and J by 9 bases, leaving 14 bases between them. CDR3 loop: CASSVGSSGQYF. DNA of the CDR3: TGTGCCAGCAGCGTAGGCTCGAGCGGGCAGTACTTC.

This clonotype was recorded only once. The chain combines TRBV6-1 with TRBJ2-7, with D perhaps matching TRBD1 (6 bases). This CDR3 is 13 amino acids long. CDR1 and CDR2 (germline): MNHNS, SASEGT. V was trimmed by 8 bases and J by 6 bases, leaving 17 bases between them. The CDR3, as DNA: TGTGCCAGCCGGCCAGGGGCCAACGGCGAGCAGTACTTC. Protein product: CASRPGANGEQYF.

A few counts support this clonotype. The rearrangement links TRBV6-1 to TRBJ1-1; 8 positions agree with TRBD1. Per the germline V gene, CDR1 is MNHNS and CDR2 is SASEGT. The junction had 3 bases not matched to a gene; V was cut back by 5 bases and J by 4 bases. This CDR3 region has 13 residues. This chain's CDR3 is CASSRQGTTEAFF. DNA of the CDR3: TGTGCCAGCAGTCGACAGGGGACCACTGAAGCTTTCTTT.

CDR3 bases: TGTGCCAGCAGCCCCGGGACTAGCGCTGATACGCAGTATTTT. As protein: CASSPGTSADTQYF. The V gene is TRBV7-9, the J gene TRBJ2-3; 10 nucleotides match TRBD2. This CDR3 region has 14 residues. CDR1 is SEHNR, CDR2 FQNEAQ, per germline (reference sequence). After removal of 5 bases from V and 6 bases from J, the junction contained 5 bases not matched to a gene.

The chain employs TRBV7-9 and TRBJ1-6; the D is unclear. The ends were cut back, 5 bases at V and 5 bases at J, with 7 bases in the middle. Per germline, CDR1 SEHNR and CDR2 FQNEAQ (reference sequence). The CDR3 sequence is 13 residues long. The CDR3 is CASSRIDNSPLHF. The CDR3 DNA follows: TGTGCCAGCAGCCGTATAGATAATTCACCCCTCCACTTT.

The chain recombines TRBV18 with TRBJ2-5; D is perhaps TRBD1 (5 bases). In germline, CDR1 is KGHSH, CDR2 LQKENI. V was cut by 3 bases and J by 4 bases, with 12 bases left in between. The CDR3 loop spans 14 amino acids. This chain's CDR3 is CASSPQRGTETQYF. For the CDR3, the DNA is TGTGCCAGCTCACCTCAAAGGGGCACAGAGACCCAGTACTTC.

This clonotype has just a few counts. The chain links TRBV20-1 to TRBJ2-3; tentatively, D is TRBD1 or TRBD2 (5 bases each). Trimming left V 6 bases short and J 2 bases short, with 15 bases between. This CDR3 comprises 14 residues. The germline V gene encodes CDR1 DFQATT and CDR2 SNEGSKA (reference sequence). For the CDR3, the DNA is TGCAGTGCGAGGTTGAGCGGACACACAGATACGCAGTATTTT. This sequence encodes CSARLSGHTDTQYF.

This chain joins TRBV11-2 and TRBJ2-7; 7 positions agree with TRBD1. The trim removed 7 bases at V and 3 bases at J, leaving 12 bases unmatched. Germline CDR1 and CDR2: SGHAT and FQNNGV. CDR3 length equals 15 residues. The CDR3 sequence is CASTARIGTVYEQYF. CDR3 DNA sequence: TGTGCCAGCACCGCTCGAATAGGGACAGTCTACGAGCAGTACTTC.